What follows are 23 T cell receptor beta chains derived from one specimen sequenced in a study of blood T cell repertoires in COVID-19. TCRdb's copy holds only in-frame clones and misses some; the assay was immunoSEQ multiplex PCR. The sample has over 150,000 clones, 70% to 85% seen once. The material sequenced was peripheral blood. The source is a woman aged 55-75 years with acute or convalescent COVID-19.

The V and J genes are TRBV12-5 and TRBJ1-6, with D possibly matching TRBD1 (5 bases). CDR1 and CDR2 from the germline V gene are LGHNT and FRNRAP. This CDR3 spans 18 amino acids. V shed 2 bases and J shed 0 bases, with 14 bases lying between them. CDR3 sequence: CASGLFGGVSSYNSPLHF. As DNA, the CDR3 is TGTGCTAGTGGTTTGTTTGGGGGGGTGAGCTCCTATAATTCACCCCTCCACTTT.

The CDR3 sequence is CASRTGSGQGKNQPQHF. The CDR3 DNA reads as TGTGCCAGCAGGACGGGTTCGGGGCAGGGGAAAAATCAGCCCCAGCATTTT. J is TRBJ1-5 and V is TRBV27, with TRBD1 as a possible D gene (6 bases). Looked up from germline, CDR1 is MNHEY and CDR2 is SMNVEV (reference sequence). The CDR3 loop spans 17 amino acids. Trimming removed 6 bases at V and 4 bases at J, with 22 bases between.

The rearrangement joins TRBV5-4 to TRBJ2-5; 7 nucleotides align to TRBD2. The V segment lost 1 base and the J segment 5 bases; nucleotides outside the gene matches: 5. CDR1 and CDR2 from the germline V gene are SGHNT and YYREEE (reference sequence). The CDR3 is 14 residues long. The CDR3 coding sequence is TGTGCCAGCAGCTTGATGGGGGGGAGGGAGACCCAGTACTTC. It encodes CASSLMGGRETQYF.

This rearrangement joins TRBV14 to TRBJ2-1; 10 bases match TRBD2. This CDR3 has 15 amino acids. The germline V gene encodes CDR1 SGHDN and CDR2 FVKESK. J lost 7 bases, V lost 4 bases, and 7 bases had no gene match. This CDR3 reads CASSLLAGASNEQFF. In DNA, the CDR3 is TGTGCCAGCAGCCTTCTAGCGGGGGCCTCTAATGAGCAGTTCTTC.

This clone showed up just once. The chain has TRBV11-3 and TRBJ1-1, with D hard to call. The germline V gene encodes CDR1 SGHNT and CDR2 YENEEA. CDR3 length: 13 residues. The V end lost 4 bases, the J end lost 1 base, and 7 bases lay between the germline ends. The CDR3 here is CASSSSQNTEAFF. Written as DNA, the CDR3 is TGTGCCAGCAGCTCATCACAGAACACTGAAGCTTTCTTT.

This chain's CDR3 is CASSYDRVGDQGYTF. In DNA, the CDR3 is TGTGCCAGCAGTTACGACAGGGTGGGGGATCAGGGCTACACCTTC. V gene TRBV6-5 combines with J gene TRBJ1-2; TRBD1 agrees at 7 bases. The ends lost 2 bases at V and 8 bases at J; junction bases unmatched: 11. In germline, CDR1 is MNHEY, CDR2 SVGAGI. CDR3 length equals 15 residues.

This chain links TRBV7-9 with TRBJ2-5, with 10 bases identical to TRBD2. The CDR3 has 18 amino acids. V shed 2 bases, J shed 0 bases, and the junction held 9 bases outside the gene matches. CDR1 is SEHNR, CDR2 FQNEAQ, per germline (reference sequence). CDR3 region: CASSLLGAAGGNQETQYF. CDR3 nucleotides: TGTGCCAGCAGCTTATTAGGGGCAGCGGGGGGGAACCAAGAGACCCAGTACTTC.

This chain links TRBV30 with TRBJ1-1; D remains ambiguous. Germline CDR1 reads GTSNPN; CDR2 reads SVGIG (reference sequence). This CDR3 has 13 residues. V gave up 5 bases and J gave up 0 bases, with 10 bases separating them. CDR3 DNA sequence: TGTGCCTGGGGAGCCTTTATGAACACTGAAGCTTTCTTT. It translates to CAWGAFMNTEAFF.

CDR3 amino acids: CASSLYGPGQGTEKLFF. The CDR3 nucleotides read TGTGCCAGCAGTTTATATGGGCCGGGACAGGGTACTGAAAAACTGTTTTTT. The chain joins TRBV27 to TRBJ1-4, with 9 bases that match TRBD1. The V gene's germline CDR1 is MNHEY and CDR2 SMNVEV (reference sequence). With V trimmed by 1 base and J by 7 bases, 10 bases remained unmatched. The CDR3 contains 17 residues.

This clone was detected only once. The chain joins TRBV9 to TRBJ2-3; D is possibly TRBD2 (5 bases). The V end lost 6 bases, the J end lost 3 bases, and 17 bases lay between the germline ends. The V gene's germline CDR1 is SGDLS and CDR2 YYNGEE. This CDR3 comprises 15 residues. CDR3 residues: CASIYGLAPTDTQYF. In nucleotides, the CDR3 is TGTGCCAGCATCTACGGGCTAGCACCGACAGATACGCAGTATTTT. The full variable domain, its missing parts supplied by reference TRBV9 and TRBJ2-3, is DSGVTQTPKHLITATGQRVTLRCSPRSGDLSVYWYQQSLDQGLQFLIQYYNGEERAKGNILERFSAQQFPDLHSELNLSSLELGDSALYFCASIYGLAPTDTQYFGPGTRLTVL.

V gene TRBV4-2 combines with J gene TRBJ2-3, with a possible D match to TRBD2 (7 bases). CDR3 length equals 17 residues. The V gene's germline CDR1 is LGHNA and CDR2 YNFKEQ. V lost 0 bases and J 2 bases, leaving 15 bases between the germline ends. CDR3 nucleotide sequence: TGTGCCAGCAGCCAAGATCAGGGGACTACGCACACAGATACGCAGTATTTT. This gives the protein CASSQDQGTTHTDTQYF.

V usage is TRBV4-1 and J usage is TRBJ1-2; tentative D call: TRBD1 (6 bases). The germline V and J ends were trimmed by 2 bases and 7 bases, with 23 bases remaining between them. This CDR3 spans 17 amino acids. CDR1 is MGHRA and CDR2 is YSYEKL in the germline V gene. The CDR3 DNA reads as TGCGCCAGCAGCCAAAATTCCGTAACAGGGAAGATTCGTGGCTACACCTTC. Protein product: CASSQNSVTGKIRGYTF.

V gene TRBV7-8 combines with J gene TRBJ1-5, with D perhaps matching TRBD1 (6 bases). The V end lost 2 bases, the J end lost 5 bases, and 10 bases lay between the germline ends. The CDR3 covers 14 residues. Germline CDR1 is SGHVS and CDR2 is FQNEAQ. The CDR3 here is CASSLREGDQPQHF. The CDR3 DNA follows: TGTGCCAGCAGCTTACGGGAGGGGGATCAGCCCCAGCATTTT.

The chain carries TRBV7-3 and TRBJ1-2, with 9 nucleotides matching TRBD1. The CDR3 has 13 amino acids. The J segment lost 7 bases and the V segment lost 2 bases, leaving 2 bases of the junction unmatched. CDR1 SGHTA and CDR2 FQGTGA come from the germline V gene. CDR3: CASSLYRGLGYTF. Written as DNA, the CDR3 is TGTGCCAGCAGCTTATACAGGGGGCTTGGCTACACCTTC.

This rearrangement joins TRBV28 to TRBJ1-1; D perhaps matches TRBD1 (6 bases). Germline CDR1 reads MDHEN; CDR2 reads SYDVKM. Trimming shortened V by 6 bases and J by 0 bases, and 8 bases separated the two germline ends. The CDR3 sequence is 13 residues long. The CDR3 bases are TGTGCCAGCAGGGGGACAATGAACACTGAAGCTTTCTTT. This codes for CASRGTMNTEAFF. Filled out from reference TRBV28 and TRBJ1-1, the complete variable domain reads DVKVTQSSRYLVKRTGEKVFLECVQDMDHENMFWYRQDPGLGLRLIYFSYDVKMKEKGDIPEGYSVSREKKERFSLILESASTNQTSMYLCASRGTMNTEAFFGQGTRLTVV.

The gene calls are TRBV6-5 and TRBJ1-1; D is possibly TRBD1 (5 bases). Germline CDR1 reads MNHEY; CDR2 reads SVGAGI. The V end lost 5 bases, the J end lost 4 bases, and 11 bases lay between the germline ends. The CDR3 is made up of 13 amino acids. CDR3 sequence (DNA): TGTGCCAGCAGTACCCCCGGGGGCACTGAAGCTTTCTTT. Amino acid sequence: CASSTPGGTEAFF.

The rearrangement uses TRBV10-2 and TRBJ1-1; D might be TRBD1 (6 bases). Germline V CDR1 and CDR2: WSHSY, SAAADI. V lost 5 bases, J lost 1 base, and 11 bases lay in between. The CDR3 has 14 amino acids. CDR3 in amino acids: CASSRSTGNTEAFF. CDR3 DNA: TGCGCCAGCAGTCGATCGACAGGGAACACTGAAGCTTTCTTT.

This sequence joins TRBV5-4 and TRBJ2-5, with 9 nucleotides matching TRBD1. Germline assignment: CDR1 SGHNT and CDR2 YYREEE (reference sequence). V was pared by 3 bases and J by 2 bases, with 5 bases of the junction left unmatched. The CDR3 length is 15 residues. In DNA form, the CDR3 reads TGTGCCAGCAGCTCCAGGACAGGGGCTCAAGAGACCCAGTACTTC. Its translation: CASSSRTGAQETQYF. The full variable domain, rest sourced from reference TRBV5-4 and TRBJ2-5, is ETGVTQSPTHLIKTRGQQVTLRCSSQSGHNTVSWYQQALGQGPQFIFQYYREEENGRGNFPPRFSGLQFPNYSSELNVNALELDDSALYLCASSSRTGAQETQYFGPGTRLLVL.

The sample holds one count of this clone. This chain joins TRBV4-2 and TRBJ1-6, with D perhaps TRBD1 (6 bases). The CDR3 is made up of 14 amino acids. The V end lost 4 bases, the J end lost 9 bases, and 13 bases lay between the germline ends. Germline CDR1 and CDR2: LGHNA and YNFKEQ. The CDR3 loop is CASSPGRGGSPLHF. CDR3 DNA: TGTGCCAGCAGCCCTGGCAGGGGTGGTTCACCCCTCCACTTT.

In DNA form, the CDR3 reads TGCGCCAGCAGCCGGGACAGCAACGGCTATGGCTACACCTTC. Its translation: CASSRDSNGYGYTF. The chain couples TRBV5-1 to TRBJ1-2; 7 nucleotides agree with TRBD1. V lost 4 bases to trimming and J lost 4 bases; unmatched junction nucleotides: 7. CDR3 length equals 14 residues. Germline CDR1 SGHRS, CDR2 YFSETQ. Full variable domain (outside the CDR3, taken from reference TRBV5-1 and TRBJ1-2): KAGVTQTPRYLIKTRGQQVTLSCSPISGHRSVSWYQQTPGQGLQFLFEYFSETQRNKGNFPGRFSGRQFSNSRSEMNVSTLELGDSALYLCASSRDSNGYGYTFGSGTRLTVV.

V is TRBV6-2 or TRBV6-3 and J is TRBJ1-5, with a tentative D call TRBD1 (6 bases). The CDR3 loop spans 15 amino acids. Germline V gene data show CDR1 as MNHEY and CDR2 as SVGEGT. V was pared by 2 bases and J by 2 bases, with 10 bases between. The DNA for the CDR3 is TGTGCCAGCAGTTACGCGTCAGGGGGCAATCAGCCCCAGCATTTT. Translating gives CASSYASGGNQPQHF.

The CDR3 spells CASSLLPNTGELFF. Here the CDR3 DNA reads TGTGCCAGCAGCTTACTTCCGAACACCGGGGAGCTGTTTTTT. The rearrangement joins TRBV5-5 to TRBJ2-2; D not resolved. CDR1 is SGHKS, CDR2 YYEKEE, per germline (reference sequence). The CDR3 consists of 14 residues. Between the trimmed V and J ends, which lost 2 bases and 0 bases, there was a span of 5 bases.

This chain links TRBV19 with TRBJ2-2; TRBD2 matches 7 bases. Per the germline V gene, CDR1 is LNHDA and CDR2 is SQIVND (reference sequence). J was trimmed by 5 bases and V by 3 bases; bases with no gene match: 0. The CDR3 is made up of 13 amino acids. CDR3 coding DNA: TGTGCCAGTAGTATGGGGGGGACCGGGGAGCTGTTTTTT. Protein product: CASSMGGTGELFF.